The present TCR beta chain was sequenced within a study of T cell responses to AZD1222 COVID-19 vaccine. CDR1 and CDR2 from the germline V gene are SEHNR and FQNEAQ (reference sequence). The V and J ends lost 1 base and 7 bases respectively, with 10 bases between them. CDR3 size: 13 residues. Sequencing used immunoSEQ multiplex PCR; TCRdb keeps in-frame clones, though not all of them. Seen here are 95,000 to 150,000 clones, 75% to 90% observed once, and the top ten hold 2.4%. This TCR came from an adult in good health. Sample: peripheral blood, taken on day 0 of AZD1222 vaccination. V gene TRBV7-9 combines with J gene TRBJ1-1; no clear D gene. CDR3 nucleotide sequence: TGTGCCAGCAGCTTAGGGGAGGTGGGTGAAGCTTTCTTT. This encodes CASSLGEVGEAFF.